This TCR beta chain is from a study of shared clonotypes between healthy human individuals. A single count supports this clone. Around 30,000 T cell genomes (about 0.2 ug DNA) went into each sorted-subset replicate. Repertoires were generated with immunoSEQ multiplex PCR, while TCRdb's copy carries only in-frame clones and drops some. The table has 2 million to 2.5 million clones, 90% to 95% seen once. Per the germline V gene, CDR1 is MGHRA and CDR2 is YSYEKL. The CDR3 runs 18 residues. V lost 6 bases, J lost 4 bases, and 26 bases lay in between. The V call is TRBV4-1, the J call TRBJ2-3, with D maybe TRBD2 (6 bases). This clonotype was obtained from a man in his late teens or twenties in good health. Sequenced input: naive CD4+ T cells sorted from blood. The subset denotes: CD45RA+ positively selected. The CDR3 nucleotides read TGCGCCAGCAGTCAACTAGCCCCGGGAAACCCGCGCCCAGATACGCAGTATTTT. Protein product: CASSQLAPGNPRPDTQYF.